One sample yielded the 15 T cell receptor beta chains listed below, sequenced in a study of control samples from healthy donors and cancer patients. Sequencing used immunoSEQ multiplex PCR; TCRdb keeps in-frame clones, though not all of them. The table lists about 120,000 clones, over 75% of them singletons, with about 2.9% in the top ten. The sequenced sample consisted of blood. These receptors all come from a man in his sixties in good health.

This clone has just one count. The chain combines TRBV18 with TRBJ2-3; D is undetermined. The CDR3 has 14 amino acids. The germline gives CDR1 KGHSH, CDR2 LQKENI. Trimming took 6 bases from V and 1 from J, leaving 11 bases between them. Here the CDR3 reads CASSWSPRTDTQYF. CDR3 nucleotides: TGTGCCAGCTCCTGGAGTCCTCGCACAGATACGCAGTATTTT.

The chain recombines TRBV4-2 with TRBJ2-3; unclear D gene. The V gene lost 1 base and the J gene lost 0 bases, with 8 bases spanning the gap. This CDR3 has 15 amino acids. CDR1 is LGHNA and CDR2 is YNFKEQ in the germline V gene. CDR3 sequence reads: CASSQVDLSTDTQYF. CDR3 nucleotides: TGTGCCAGCAGCCAAGTTGACTTGAGCACAGATACGCAGTATTTT.

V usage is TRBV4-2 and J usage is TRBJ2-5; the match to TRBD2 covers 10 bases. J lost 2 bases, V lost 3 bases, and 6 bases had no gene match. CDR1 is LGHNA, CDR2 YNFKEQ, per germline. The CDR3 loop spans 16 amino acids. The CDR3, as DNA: TGTGCCAGCAGCCAGTTTACGACTAGCGGGCAAGAGACCCAGTACTTC. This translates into CASSQFTTSGQETQYF.

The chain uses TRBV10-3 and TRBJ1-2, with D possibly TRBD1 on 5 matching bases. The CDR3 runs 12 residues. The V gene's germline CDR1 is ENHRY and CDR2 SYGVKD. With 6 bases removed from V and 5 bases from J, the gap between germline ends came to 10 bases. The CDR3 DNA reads TGTGCCATCAGGATGACAGATTATGGCTACACCTTC. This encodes CAIRMTDYGYTF.

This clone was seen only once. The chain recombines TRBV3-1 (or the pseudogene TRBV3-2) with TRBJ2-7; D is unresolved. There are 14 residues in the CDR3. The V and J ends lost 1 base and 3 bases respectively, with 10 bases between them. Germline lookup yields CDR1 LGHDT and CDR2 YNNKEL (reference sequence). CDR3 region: CASSQGSQIYEQYF. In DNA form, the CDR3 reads TGTGCCAGCAGCCAAGGTTCACAGATCTACGAGCAGTACTTC.

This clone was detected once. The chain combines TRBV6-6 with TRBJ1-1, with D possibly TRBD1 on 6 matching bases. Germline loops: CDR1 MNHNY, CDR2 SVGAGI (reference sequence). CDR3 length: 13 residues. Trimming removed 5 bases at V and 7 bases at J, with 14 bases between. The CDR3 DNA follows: TGTGCCAGCAGTACTACTCAGGGACATGAAGCTTTCTTT. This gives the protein CASSTTQGHEAFF.

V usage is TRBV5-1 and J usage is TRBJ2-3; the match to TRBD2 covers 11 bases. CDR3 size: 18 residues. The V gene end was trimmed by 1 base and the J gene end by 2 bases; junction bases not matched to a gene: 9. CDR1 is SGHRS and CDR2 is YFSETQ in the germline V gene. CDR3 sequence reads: CASSLSPSGGSLTDTQYF. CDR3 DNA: TGCGCCAGCAGCTTGTCTCCTAGCGGGGGGTCCCTCACAGATACGCAGTATTTT.

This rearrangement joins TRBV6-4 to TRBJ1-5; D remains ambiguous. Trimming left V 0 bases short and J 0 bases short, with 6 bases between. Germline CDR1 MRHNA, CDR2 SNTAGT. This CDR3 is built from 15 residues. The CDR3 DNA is TGTGCCAGCAGTGACTCGAGGTTTAGCAATCAGCCCCAGCATTTT. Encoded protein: CASSDSRFSNQPQHF.

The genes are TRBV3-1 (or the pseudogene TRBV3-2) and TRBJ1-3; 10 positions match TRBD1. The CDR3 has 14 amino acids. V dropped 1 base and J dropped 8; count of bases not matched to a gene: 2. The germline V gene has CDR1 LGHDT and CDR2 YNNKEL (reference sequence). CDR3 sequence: CASSQGTGGDTIYF. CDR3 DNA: TGTGCCAGCAGCCAAGGGACAGGGGGAGACACCATATATTTT.

The CDR3 protein is CASRGSGNTEAFF. CDR3 nucleotides: TGCGCCAGCAGGGGATCGGGAAACACTGAAGCTTTCTTT. V and J are TRBV10-1 and TRBJ1-1; D is unresolved. The CDR3 has 13 amino acids. Trimming left V 6 bases short and J 2 bases short, with 10 bases between. The germline gives CDR1 WNHNN, CDR2 SYGVQD (reference sequence).

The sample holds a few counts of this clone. DNA for the CDR3: TGTGCCAGCAGTTCGATCAACGGGGCCTACAATGAGCAGTTCTTC. Its translation: CASSSINGAYNEQFF. The rearrangement uses TRBV27 and TRBJ2-1; D possibly corresponds to TRBD2 (5 bases). Trimming left V 4 bases short and J 2 bases short, with 12 bases between. CDR1 and CDR2 (germline): MNHEY, SMNVEV (reference sequence). This CDR3 contains 15 residues.

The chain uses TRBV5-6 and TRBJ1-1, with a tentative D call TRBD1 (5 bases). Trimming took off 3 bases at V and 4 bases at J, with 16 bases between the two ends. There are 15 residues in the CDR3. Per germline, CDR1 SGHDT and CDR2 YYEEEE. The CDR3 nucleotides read TGTGCCAGCAGCTCTTCACCACGGGGGGGCACTGAAGCTTTCTTT. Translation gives CASSSSPRGGTEAFF.

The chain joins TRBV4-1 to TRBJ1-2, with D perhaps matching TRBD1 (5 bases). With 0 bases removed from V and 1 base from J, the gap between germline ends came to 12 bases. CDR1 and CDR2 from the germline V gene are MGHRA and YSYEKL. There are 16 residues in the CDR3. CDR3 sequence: CASSQDNTGFNYGYTF. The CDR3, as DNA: TGCGCCAGCAGCCAAGATAACACAGGCTTTAACTATGGCTACACCTTC.

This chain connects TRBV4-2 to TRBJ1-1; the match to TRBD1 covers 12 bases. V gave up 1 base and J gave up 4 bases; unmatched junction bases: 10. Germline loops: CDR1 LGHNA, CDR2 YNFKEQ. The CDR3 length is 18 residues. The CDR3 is CASSQVLSGQGAGTEAFF. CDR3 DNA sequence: TGTGCCAGCAGCCAAGTCCTTTCGGGACAGGGGGCCGGCACTGAAGCTTTCTTT.

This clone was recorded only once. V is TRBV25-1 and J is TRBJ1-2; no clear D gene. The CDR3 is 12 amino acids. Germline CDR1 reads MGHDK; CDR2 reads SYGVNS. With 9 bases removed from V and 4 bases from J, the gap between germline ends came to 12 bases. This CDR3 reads CASEARSYGYTF. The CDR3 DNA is TGTGCCAGTGAAGCCCGGAGCTATGGCTACACCTTC.